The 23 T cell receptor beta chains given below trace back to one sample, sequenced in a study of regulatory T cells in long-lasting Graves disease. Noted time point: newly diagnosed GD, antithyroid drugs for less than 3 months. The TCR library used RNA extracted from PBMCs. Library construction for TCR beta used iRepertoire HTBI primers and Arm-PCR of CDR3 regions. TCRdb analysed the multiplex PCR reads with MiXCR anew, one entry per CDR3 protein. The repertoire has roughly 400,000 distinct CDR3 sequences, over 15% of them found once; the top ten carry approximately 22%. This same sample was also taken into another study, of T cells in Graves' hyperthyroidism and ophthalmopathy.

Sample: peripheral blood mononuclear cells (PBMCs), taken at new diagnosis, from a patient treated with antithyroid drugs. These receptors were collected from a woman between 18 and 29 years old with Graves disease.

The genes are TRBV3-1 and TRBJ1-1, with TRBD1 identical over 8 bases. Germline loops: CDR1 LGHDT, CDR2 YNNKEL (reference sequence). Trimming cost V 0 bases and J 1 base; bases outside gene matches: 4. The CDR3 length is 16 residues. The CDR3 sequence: CASSQEQGVGNTEAFF. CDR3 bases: TGTGCCAGCAGCCAAGAACAGGGGGTGGGGAACACTGAAGCTTTCTTT.

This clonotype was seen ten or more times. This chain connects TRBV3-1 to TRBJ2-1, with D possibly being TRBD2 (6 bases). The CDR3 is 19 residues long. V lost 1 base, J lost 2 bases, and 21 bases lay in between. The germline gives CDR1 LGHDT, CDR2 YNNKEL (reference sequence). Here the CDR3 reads CASSQASWDGLQTYNEQFF. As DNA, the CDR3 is TGTGCCAGCAGCCAAGCTAGTTGGGATGGACTACAAACCTACAATGAGCAGTTCTTC.

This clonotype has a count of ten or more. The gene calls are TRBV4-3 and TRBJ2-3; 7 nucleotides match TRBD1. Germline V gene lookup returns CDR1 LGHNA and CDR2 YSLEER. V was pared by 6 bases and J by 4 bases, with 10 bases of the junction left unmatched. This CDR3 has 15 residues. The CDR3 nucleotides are TGCGCCAGCAGTCGTACAGGGGAGAGTGCAGATACGCAGTATTTT. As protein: CASSRTGESADTQYF.

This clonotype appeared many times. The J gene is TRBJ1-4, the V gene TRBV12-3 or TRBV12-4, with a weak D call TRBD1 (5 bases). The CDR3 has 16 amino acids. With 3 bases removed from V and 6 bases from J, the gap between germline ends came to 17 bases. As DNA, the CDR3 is TGTGCCAGCAGTTTTTGGTCTGGGGGAGTCTATGAAAAACTGTTTTTT. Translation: CASSFWSGGVYEKLFF.

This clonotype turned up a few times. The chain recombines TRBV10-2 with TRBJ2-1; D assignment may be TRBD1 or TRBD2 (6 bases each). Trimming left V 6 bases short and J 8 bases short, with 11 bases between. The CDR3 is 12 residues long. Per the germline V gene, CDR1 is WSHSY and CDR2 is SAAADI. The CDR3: CASSPGADEQFF. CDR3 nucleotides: TGCGCCAGCAGCCCGGGGGCCGATGAGCAGTTCTTC.

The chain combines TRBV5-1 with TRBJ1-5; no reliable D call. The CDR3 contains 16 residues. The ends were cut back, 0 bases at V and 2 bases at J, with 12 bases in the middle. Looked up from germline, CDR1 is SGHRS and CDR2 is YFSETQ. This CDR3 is CASSLGPLKGNQPQHF. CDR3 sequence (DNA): TGCGCCAGCAGCTTGGGGCCACTTAAGGGCAATCAGCCCCAGCATTTT.

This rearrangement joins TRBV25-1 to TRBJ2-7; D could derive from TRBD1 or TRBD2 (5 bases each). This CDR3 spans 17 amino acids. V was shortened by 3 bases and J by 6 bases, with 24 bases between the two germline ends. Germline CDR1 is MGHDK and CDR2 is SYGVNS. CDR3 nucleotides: TGTGCCAGCAGTGATTCAGAGGGGACGTATATTGCTAGCGAGCAGTACTTC. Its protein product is CASSDSEGTYIASEQYF.

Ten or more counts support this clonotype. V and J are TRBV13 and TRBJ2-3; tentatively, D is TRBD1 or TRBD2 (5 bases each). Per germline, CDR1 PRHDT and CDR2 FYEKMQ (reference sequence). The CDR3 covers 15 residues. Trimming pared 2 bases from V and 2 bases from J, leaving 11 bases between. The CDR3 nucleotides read TGTGCCAGCAGCTTAATAGGGGAGAACACAGATACGCAGTATTTT. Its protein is CASSLIGENTDTQYF.

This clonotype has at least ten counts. CDR3 residues: CATGTGSNTGELFF. The DNA of the CDR3 is TGTGCCACCGGGACAGGCTCGAACACCGGGGAGCTGTTTTTT. The gene calls are TRBV28 and TRBJ2-2; TRBD1 matches 8 bases. V gave up 10 bases and J gave up 0 bases; unmatched junction bases: 4. Germline V gives CDR1 MDHEN, CDR2 SYDVKM. The CDR3 loop spans 14 amino acids. Full variable domain (outside the CDR3, taken from reference TRBV28 and TRBJ2-2): DVKVTQSSRYLVKRTGEKVFLECVQDMDHENMFWYRQDPGLGLRLIYFSYDVKMKEKGDIPEGYSVSREKKERFSLILESASTNQTSMYLCATGTGSNTGELFFGEGSRLTVL.

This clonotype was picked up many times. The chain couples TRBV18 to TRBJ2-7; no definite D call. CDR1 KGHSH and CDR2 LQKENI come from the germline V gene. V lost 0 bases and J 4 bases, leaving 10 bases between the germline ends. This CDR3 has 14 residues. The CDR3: CASSPPTAGYEQYF. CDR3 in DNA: TGTGCCAGCTCACCACCTACCGCCGGGTACGAGCAGTACTTC. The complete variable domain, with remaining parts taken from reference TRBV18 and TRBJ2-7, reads NAGVMQNPRHLVRRRGQEARLRCSPMKGHSHVYWYRQLPEEGLKFMVYLQKENIIDESGMPKERFSAEFPKEGPSILRIQQVVRGDSAAYFCASSPPTAGYEQYFGPGTRLTVT.

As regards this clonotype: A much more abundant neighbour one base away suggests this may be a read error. The DNA of the CDR3 is TGTGCCAGCAGCGTGGGCCCGGGAAGGGCAGATACGCAGTGTTTT. Amino acid sequence: CASSVGPGRADTQCF. The genes are TRBV7-9 and TRBJ2-3; D might be TRBD2 (5 bases). The CDR3 consists of 15 residues. Germline CDR1 reads SEHNR; CDR2 reads FQNEAQ (reference sequence).

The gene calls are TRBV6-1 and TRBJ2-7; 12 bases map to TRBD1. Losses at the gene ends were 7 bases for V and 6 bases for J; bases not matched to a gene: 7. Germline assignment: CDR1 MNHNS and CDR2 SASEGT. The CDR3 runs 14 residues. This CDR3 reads CASKFGTGGGEQYF. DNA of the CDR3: TGTGCCAGCAAGTTCGGGACAGGGGGCGGCGAGCAGTACTTC.

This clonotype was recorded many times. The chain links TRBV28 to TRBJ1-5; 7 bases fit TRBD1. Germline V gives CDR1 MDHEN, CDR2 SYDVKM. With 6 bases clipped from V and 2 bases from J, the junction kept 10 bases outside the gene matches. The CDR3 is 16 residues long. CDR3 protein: CASSRPTGSGNQPQHF. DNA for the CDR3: TGTGCCAGCAGCCGCCCGACAGGGTCGGGCAATCAGCCCCAGCATTTT.

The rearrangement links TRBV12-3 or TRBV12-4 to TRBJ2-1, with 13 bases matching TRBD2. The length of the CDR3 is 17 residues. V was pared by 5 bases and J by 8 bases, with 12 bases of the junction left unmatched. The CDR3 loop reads CASSRTSGSLDTDEQFF. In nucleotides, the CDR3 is TGTGCCAGCAGTCGGACTAGCGGGAGTTTAGACACAGATGAGCAGTTCTTC.

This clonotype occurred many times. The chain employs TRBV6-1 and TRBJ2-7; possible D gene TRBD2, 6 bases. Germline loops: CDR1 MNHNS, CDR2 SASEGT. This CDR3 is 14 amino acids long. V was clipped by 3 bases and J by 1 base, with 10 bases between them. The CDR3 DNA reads TGTGCCAGCAGTGACCCGGGACTTTCCTACGAGCAGTACTTC. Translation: CASSDPGLSYEQYF.

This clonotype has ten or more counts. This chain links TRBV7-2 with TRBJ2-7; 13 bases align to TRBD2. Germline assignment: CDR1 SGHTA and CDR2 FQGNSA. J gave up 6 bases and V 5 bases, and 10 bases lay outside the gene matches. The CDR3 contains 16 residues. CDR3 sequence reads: CASSRRLAGGHLEQYF. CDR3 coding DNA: TGTGCCAGCAGCCGTCGACTAGCGGGAGGCCATCTCGAGCAGTACTTC.

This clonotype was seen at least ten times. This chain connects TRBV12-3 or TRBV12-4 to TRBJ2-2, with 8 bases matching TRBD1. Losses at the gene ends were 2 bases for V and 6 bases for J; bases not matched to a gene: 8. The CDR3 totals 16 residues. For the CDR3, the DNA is TGTGCCAGCAGTTTACGACAGGGGAGTCGTGCCGGGGAGCTGTTTTTT. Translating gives CASSLRQGSRAGELFF.

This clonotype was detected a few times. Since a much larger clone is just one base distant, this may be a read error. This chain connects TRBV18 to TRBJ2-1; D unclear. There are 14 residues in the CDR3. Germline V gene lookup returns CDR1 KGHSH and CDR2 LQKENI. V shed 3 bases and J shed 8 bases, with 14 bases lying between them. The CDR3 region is CASSPPTGIHEQFF. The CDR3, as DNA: TGTGCCAGCTCACCCCCGACTGGCATCCATGAGCAGTTCTTC. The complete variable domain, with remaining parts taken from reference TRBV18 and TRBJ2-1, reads NAGVMQNPRHLVRRRGQEARLRCSPMKGHSHVYWYRQLPEEGLKFMVYLQKENIIDESGMPKERFSAEFPKEGPSILRIQQVVRGDSAAYFCASSPPTGIHEQFFGPGTRLTVL.

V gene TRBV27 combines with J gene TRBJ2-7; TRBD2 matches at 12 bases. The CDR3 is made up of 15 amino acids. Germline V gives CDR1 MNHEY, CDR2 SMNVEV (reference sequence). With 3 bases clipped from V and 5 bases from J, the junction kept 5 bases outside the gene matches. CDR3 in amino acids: CASSLTSGSYDEQYF. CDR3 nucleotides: TGTGCCAGCAGTTTGACTAGCGGGAGCTACGACGAGCAGTACTTC.

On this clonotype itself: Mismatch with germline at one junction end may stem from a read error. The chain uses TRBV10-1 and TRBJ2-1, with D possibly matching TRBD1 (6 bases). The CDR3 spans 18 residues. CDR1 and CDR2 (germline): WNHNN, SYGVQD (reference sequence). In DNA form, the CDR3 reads TGCGCCAACAGTGAATTTAGTGTTATGGACAGCGTTTACAATGAGCAGTTCTTC. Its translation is CANSEFSVMDSVYNEQFF.

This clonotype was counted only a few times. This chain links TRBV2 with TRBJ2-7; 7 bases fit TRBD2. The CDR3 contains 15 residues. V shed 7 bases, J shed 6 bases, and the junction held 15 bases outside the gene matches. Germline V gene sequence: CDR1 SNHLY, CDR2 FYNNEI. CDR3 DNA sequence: TGTGCCAGCACTCCTCAGCGGGACTGGGGCTGCGAGCAGTACTTC. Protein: CASTPQRDWGCEQYF.

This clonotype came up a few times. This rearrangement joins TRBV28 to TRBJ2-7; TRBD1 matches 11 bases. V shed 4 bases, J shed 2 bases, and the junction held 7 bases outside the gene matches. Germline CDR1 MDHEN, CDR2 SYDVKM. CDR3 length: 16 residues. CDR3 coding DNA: TGTGCCAGCAGTTGGGGTTTGGGACAGGGGGCCTACGAGCAGTACTTC. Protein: CASSWGLGQGAYEQYF.

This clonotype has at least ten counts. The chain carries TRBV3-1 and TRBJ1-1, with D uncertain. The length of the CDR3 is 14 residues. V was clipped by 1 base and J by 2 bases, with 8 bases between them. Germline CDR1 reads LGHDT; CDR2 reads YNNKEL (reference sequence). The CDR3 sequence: CASSQVKGNTEAFF. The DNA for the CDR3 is TGTGCCAGCAGCCAAGTGAAGGGCAACACTGAAGCTTTCTTT.